This passage covers 4 T cell receptor beta chains from one sample sequenced in a study of T cell responses to AZD1222 COVID-19 vaccine. Profiled with immunoSEQ multiplex PCR; TCRdb holds only in-frame clones, not every one. The sample carries about 140,000 clones, approximately 91% recorded once. The sample in question was peripheral blood, obtained on day 0 of AZD1222 vaccination. These receptors were obtained from an adult in good health.

The chain joins TRBV11-2 to TRBJ2-1, with TRBD2 identical over 11 bases. CDR3 length: 15 amino acids. Germline CDR1 is SGHAT and CDR2 is FQNNGV. Trimming took 4 bases from V and 5 from J; bases not matched to a gene: 4. CDR3 nucleotides: TGTGCCAGCAGCTCACTACTAGCGGGAGACAATGAGCAGTTCTTC. It yields the protein CASSSLLAGDNEQFF.

The V gene is TRBV5-1, the J gene TRBJ2-2; 8 bases line up with TRBD2. V was clipped by 0 bases and J by 6 bases; unmatched bases: 10. CDR3 length equals 17 residues. The germline V gene has CDR1 SGHRS and CDR2 YFSETQ. The CDR3 DNA is TGCGCCAGCAGCTTGGTTTCTAGCGGGTTGGCACCCGGGGAGCTGTTTTTT. Translation: CASSLVSSGLAPGELFF.

This chain connects TRBV12-3 or TRBV12-4 to TRBJ1-3, with D possibly matching TRBD1 (6 bases). This CDR3 region has 13 residues. V gave up 5 bases and J gave up 2 bases, with 7 bases separating them. CDR3 DNA: TGTGCCAGCAGTGACAGGCCTGGAAACACCATATATTTT. Translating it yields CASSDRPGNTIYF.

The chain combines TRBV28 with TRBJ1-1, with D possibly matching TRBD1 (5 bases). Trimming removed 5 bases from V and 10 bases from J, with 20 bases in between. This CDR3 has 14 amino acids. CDR1 MDHEN and CDR2 SYDVKM come from the germline V gene. The chain's CDR3 is CASSRRDRPVVAFF. CDR3 in DNA: TGTGCCAGCAGTCGTCGGGACCGACCTGTGGTAGCTTTCTTT.